This T cell receptor beta chain was recovered during a study of blood T cell repertoires in COVID-19. Looking at the study overall: Sample material is recorded as cDNA or gDNA derived from T cells, B-cell-depleted T cells, or PBMCs.

The CDR3 runs to 15 residues. V shed 2 bases and J shed 3 bases, with 10 bases lying between them. The germline V gene encodes CDR1 WSHSY and CDR2 SAAADI. Some clones are missing from TCRdb's copy, which holds only in-frame ones; the method was immunoSEQ multiplex PCR. Of about 200,000 clones in the sample, more than 80% are singletons; the top ten hold over 9.5%. This TCR was recovered from a woman older than 75 with acute or convalescent COVID-19. The genes are TRBV10-2 and TRBJ2-2, with D unresolved. The specimen was peripheral blood. Here the CDR3 reads CASSEKAVYTGELFF. CDR3 bases: TGCGCCAGCAGTGAGAAGGCGGTTTACACCGGGGAGCTGTTTTTT.